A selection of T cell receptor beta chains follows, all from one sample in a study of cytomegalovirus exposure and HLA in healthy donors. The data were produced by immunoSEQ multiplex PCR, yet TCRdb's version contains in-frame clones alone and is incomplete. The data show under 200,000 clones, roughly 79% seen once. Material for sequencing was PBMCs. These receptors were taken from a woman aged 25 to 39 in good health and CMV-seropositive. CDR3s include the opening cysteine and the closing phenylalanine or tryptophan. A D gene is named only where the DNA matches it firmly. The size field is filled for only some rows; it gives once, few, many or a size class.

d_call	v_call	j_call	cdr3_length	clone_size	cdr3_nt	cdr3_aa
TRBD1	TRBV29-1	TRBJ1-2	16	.	TGCAGCGTTGCACCCCATAACAAGGGGGCGAACTATGGCTACACCTTC	CSVAPHNKGANYGYTF
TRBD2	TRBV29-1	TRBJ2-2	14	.	TGCAGCGTCCCAAATAGCGGGGGAACCGGGGAGCTGTTTTTT	CSVPNSGGTGELFF
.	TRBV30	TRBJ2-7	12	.	TGTGCCTGGACACAGGGAACCTACGAGCAGTACTTC	CAWTQGTYEQYF
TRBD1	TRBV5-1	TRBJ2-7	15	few	TGCGCCAGCAGCCCTGGACAGGGGATCACCTACGAGCAGTACTTC	CASSPGQGITYEQYF
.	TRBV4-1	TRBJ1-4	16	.	TGCGCCAGCAGCCAAGCCCCGGGATCCCTTTTAGGAAAACTGTTTTTT	CASSQAPGSLLGKLFF
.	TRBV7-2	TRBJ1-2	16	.	TGTGCCAGCAGCTTAGGAGGAGGACAGATAGCCTATGGCTACACCTTC	CASSLGGGQIAYGYTF
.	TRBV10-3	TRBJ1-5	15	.	TGTGCCATCAGTGAGGGTTCGCAGGAATATCAGCCCCAGCATTTT	CAISEGSQEYQPQHF
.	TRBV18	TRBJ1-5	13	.	TGTGCCAGCTCACCCCAGTGGGAGCAGCCCCAGCATTTT	CASSPQWEQPQHF
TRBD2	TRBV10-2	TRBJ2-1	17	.	TGCGCCAGCAGTGATCCGAGTGCGGGCGGGAGTTACAATGAGCAGTTCTTC	CASSDPSAGGSYNEQFF
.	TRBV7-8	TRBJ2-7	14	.	TGTGCCAGCAGCTTAGGGACTGATACCTACGAGCAGTACTTC	CASSLGTDTYEQYF
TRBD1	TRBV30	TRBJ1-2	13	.	TGTGCCTGGAGTACAGGGGTAAACTATGGCTACACCTTC	CAWSTGVNYGYTF
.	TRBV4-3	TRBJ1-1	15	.	TGCGCCAGCAGCCAAGTACTAGGGGGGAACACTGAAGCTTTCTTT	CASSQVLGGNTEAFF
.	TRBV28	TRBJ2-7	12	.	TGTGCCAGCAGTAGAGGGACCTACGAGCAGTACTTC	CASSRGTYEQYF
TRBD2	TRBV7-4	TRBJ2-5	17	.	TGTGCCAGCAGCGCTTTACTAGCGGATCGAACACAAGAGACCCAGTACTTC	CASSALLADRTQETQYF
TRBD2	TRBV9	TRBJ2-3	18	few	TGTGCCAGCAGCGTAGCTGGGCTAGCGGGGGCCAACACAGATACGCAGTATTTT	CASSVAGLAGANTDTQYF
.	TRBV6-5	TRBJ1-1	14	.	TGTGCCAGCAGCCTCGAGCTGGGGGCGGGGGATGCTTTCTTT	CASSLELGAGDAFF
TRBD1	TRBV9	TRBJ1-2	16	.	TGTGCCAGCAGCGTAGGGTCCGCAGGGGGCAACTATGGCTACACCTTC	CASSVGSAGGNYGYTF
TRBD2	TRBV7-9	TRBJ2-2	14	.	TGTGCCAGCAGCGCGGGAGTATACACCGGGGAGCTGTTTTTT	CASSAGVYTGELFF
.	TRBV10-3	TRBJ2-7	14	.	TGTGCCATCAGTGAGTCGAGGGGGACGGACGAGCAGTACTTC	CAISESRGTDEQYF
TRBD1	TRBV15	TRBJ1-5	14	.	TGTGCCACCAGCGGTCACAGGGGGGATCAGCCCCAGCATTTT	CATSGHRGDQPQHF
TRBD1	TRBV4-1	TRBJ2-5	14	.	TGCGCCAGCAGCCAGGGACAGGGTGTAGAGACCCAGTACTTC	CASSQGQGVETQYF
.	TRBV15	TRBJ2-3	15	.	TGTGCCACCGATAACCAACGAAGAGGCACAGATACGCAGTATTTT	CATDNQRRGTDTQYF
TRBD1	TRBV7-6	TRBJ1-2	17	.	TGTGCCAGCTCCCCCCGCCGATTGGGACAGGGGAACTATGGCTACACCTTC	CASSPRRLGQGNYGYTF
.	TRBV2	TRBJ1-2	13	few	TGTGCCAGCAGTGAGGGGGGATGGTATGGCTACACCTTC	CASSEGGWYGYTF
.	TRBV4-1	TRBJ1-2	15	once	TGCGCCAGCAGCCAAGAGACAGGCTCTAACTATGGCTACACCTTC	CASSQETGSNYGYTF